The rows below give T cell receptor beta chains drawn from one sample of a study of blood T cell repertoires in COVID-19. Repertoires were generated with immunoSEQ multiplex PCR, while TCRdb's copy carries only in-frame clones and drops some. The sample has some 180,000 clones; around 87% are singletons. Source material: peripheral blood. All receptors derive from an elderly woman with COVID-19, enrolled during active disease. Each CDR3 is given with its conserved first and last residue. A D gene is named only where the DNA matches it firmly. Clone size is not always given. Where it is, it says once, few, many or a class for expanded clones.

J | V | size | D | CDR3 | DNA
TRBJ1-1 | TRBV7-4 | once | TRBD1 | CASTLDHHGTGNTEAFF | TGTGCCAGCACCCTTGATCACCACGGGACAGGGAACACTGAAGCTTTCTTT
TRBJ1-4 | TRBV10-3 | NA | NA | CAISEPGSGEKLFF | TGTGCCATCAGTGAGCCGGGTTCCGGTGAAAAACTGTTTTTT
TRBJ1-1 | TRBV7-2 | NA | NA | CASSLTYMNTEAFF | TGTGCCAGCAGCTTAACATACATGAACACTGAAGCTTTCTTT
TRBJ2-2 | TRBV5-1 | NA | NA | CASSLSPENTGELFF | TGCGCCAGCAGCTTGAGTCCAGAAAACACCGGGGAGCTGTTTTTT
TRBJ2-1 | TRBV5-1 | NA | TRBD2 | CASSRTSGSSSSYNEQFF | TGCGCCAGCAGCCGGACTAGCGGGAGCTCAAGCTCCTACAATGAGCAGTTCTTC
TRBJ1-6 | TRBV14 | NA | NA | CASSQRQQMADSPLHF | TGTGCCAGCAGCCAACGGCAACAAATGGCGGATTCACCCCTCCACTTT
TRBJ1-1 | TRBV6-5 | NA | NA | CASRPLGGEAFF | TGTGCCAGCAGGCCACTCGGGGGGGAAGCTTTCTTT
TRBJ1-5 | TRBV4-2 | few | NA | CASSQTGTPLEPQHF | TGTGCCAGCAGCCAAACCGGGACACCGTTAGAGCCCCAGCATTTT
TRBJ2-7 | TRBV6-9 | NA | NA | CASSRVRGYEQYF | TGTGCCAGCAGCCGGGTTCGCGGCTACGAGCAGTACTTC
TRBJ2-5 | TRBV5-1 | NA | TRBD1 | CASSLGDRGSSQETQYF | TGCGCCAGCAGCTTGGGGGACAGGGGCTCAAGTCAAGAGACCCAGTACTTC
TRBJ2-3 | TRBV29-1 | NA | TRBD1 | CSVVRTGSTDTQYF | TGCAGCGTTGTCAGGACAGGAAGCACAGATACGCAGTATTTT
TRBJ1-4 | TRBV6-5 | NA | TRBD1 | CASSSGGMDEKLFF | TGTGCCAGCAGTTCAGGGGGCATGGATGAAAAACTGTTTTTT
TRBJ1-2 | TRBV5-1 | NA | NA | CASSTGENYGYTF | TGCGCCAGCAGTACAGGTGAAAACTATGGCTACACCTTC
TRBJ1-4 | TRBV19 | NA | NA | CASSGGGVNNEKLFF | TGTGCCAGTAGTGGGGGAGGCGTGAATAATGAAAAACTGTTTTTT
TRBJ2-5 | TRBV5-1 | NA | NA | CASSFLSQGQETQYF | TGCGCCAGCAGCTTTCTGTCCCAGGGCCAAGAGACCCAGTACTTC
TRBJ1-4 | TRBV27 | NA | NA | CASSFSRGAGEKLFF | TGTGCCAGCAGTTTTTCCCGGGGAGCGGGTGAAAAACTGTTTTTT
TRBJ1-6 | TRBV6-6 | NA | NA | CASTLRGGADNSPLHF | TGTGCCAGCACCCTACGGGGGGGCGCCGATAATTCACCCCTCCACTTT
TRBJ1-1 | TRBV18 | NA | NA | CASSPSQDTEAFF | TGTGCCAGCTCACCGAGCCAGGACACTGAAGCTTTCTTT
TRBJ2-7 | TRBV14 | NA | TRBD1 | CASSQRTGGGEQYF | TGTGCCAGCAGCCAAAGGACAGGGGGCGGCGAGCAGTACTTC
TRBJ2-7 | TRBV5-6 | NA | NA | CASSLGGYEQYF | TGTGCCAGCAGCTTGGGCGGCTACGAGCAGTACTTC
TRBJ1-1 | TRBV5-4 | NA | NA | CASSLRQGGGKTEAFF | TGTGCCAGCAGCTTGCGCCAGGGAGGAGGGAAGACTGAAGCTTTCTTT
TRBJ2-1 | TRBV3-1/TRBV3-2 | once | TRBD2 | CASSAPGLAGDGQFF | TGTGCCAGCAGCGCCCCGGGACTAGCGGGAGACGGGCAGTTCTTC
TRBJ1-4 | TRBV4-3 | few | TRBD1 | CASSPIPGQGDEKLFF | TGCGCCAGCAGCCCTATACCGGGACAGGGAGATGAAAAACTGTTTTTT
TRBJ2-6 | TRBV4-3 | NA | NA | CASSQDGQSSGANVLTF | TGCGCCAGCAGCCAAGATGGGCAGTCCTCTGGGGCCAACGTCCTGACTTTC
TRBJ1-2 | TRBV7-2 | once | TRBD1 | CASSLGPTGNGYTF | TGTGCCAGCAGCTTAGGGCCGACAGGGAATGGCTACACCTTC
TRBJ1-5 | TRBV5-1 | NA | NA | CASSLAGTPDQPQHF | TGCGCCAGCAGCTTGGCGGGGACACCGGATCAGCCCCAGCATTTT
TRBJ2-1 | TRBV19 | NA | TRBD2 | CASSSSLGLAGGYNEQFF | TGTGCCAGTAGTTCTTCTTTGGGGCTAGCGGGAGGTTACAATGAGCAGTTCTTC
TRBJ2-1 | TRBV7-2 | NA | TRBD2 | CASSSPPGGPRNEQFF | TGTGCCAGCAGCTCCCCCCCGGGAGGGCCAAGGAATGAGCAGTTCTTC
TRBJ1-6 | TRBV6-5 | NA | TRBD1 | CASSYDSQGLDSPLHF | TGTGCCAGCAGTTATGATTCACAGGGGCTGGATTCACCCCTCCACTTT
TRBJ2-4 | TRBV7-3 | NA | NA | CASSSWGSPGAKNIQYF | TGTGCCAGCAGCTCCTGGGGATCCCCGGGGGCCAAAAACATTCAGTACTTC
TRBJ1-2 | TRBV10-3 | NA | NA | CAISGPGTYGYTF | TGTGCCATCAGCGGACCAGGGACTTATGGCTACACCTTC
TRBJ2-2 | TRBV5-1 | NA | NA | CASGSLTGSTGELFF | TGCGCCAGCGGCTCCCTTACAGGGTCCACCGGGGAGCTGTTTTTT
TRBJ2-7 | TRBV19 | NA | NA | CASSIGSGGTYEQYF | TGTGCCAGTAGTATCGGGAGTGGGGGAACTTACGAGCAGTACTTC
TRBJ1-4 | TRBV6-5 | NA | NA | CASRGTTTNEKLFF | TGTGCCAGCAGAGGGACAACAACTAATGAAAAACTGTTTTTT
TRBJ2-7 | TRBV9 | NA | NA | CASSVEDGSWYEQYF | TGTGCCAGCAGCGTAGAGGATGGGAGCTGGTACGAGCAGTACTTC
TRBJ2-7 | TRBV27 | NA | TRBD1 | CASSLDRGYYEQYF | TGTGCCAGCAGTTTGGACAGGGGTTACTACGAGCAGTACTTC
TRBJ1-5 | TRBV7-3 | NA | NA | CASSPSSSNQPQHF | TGTGCCAGCAGCCCTTCGTCTAGCAATCAGCCCCAGCATTTT
TRBJ1-2 | TRBV11-2 | NA | TRBD1 | CASSPGTGPLYGYTF | TGTGCCAGCAGCCCCGGGACAGGGCCTCTCTATGGCTACACCTTC
TRBJ1-1 | TRBV19 | NA | NA | CASISRLEAFF | TGTGCCAGTATTAGCCGTTTAGAAGCTTTCTTT
TRBJ2-2 | TRBV5-1 | NA | TRBD2 | CASSLGPSGSFSGELFF | TGCGCCAGCAGCTTGGGTCCTAGCGGGAGTTTCTCCGGGGAGCTGTTTTTT
TRBJ2-1 | TRBV7-6 | NA | TRBD2 | CANSKLAGGREPTYNEQFF | TGTGCCAACAGCAAGTTAGCGGGAGGGCGCGAACCAACCTACAATGAGCAGTTCTTC
TRBJ2-1 | TRBV11-2 | NA | TRBD1 | CASSLGFTGGLYNEQFF | TGTGCCAGCAGCTTAGGATTTACAGGGGGCCTCTACAATGAGCAGTTCTTC
TRBJ2-1 | TRBV10-2 | NA | TRBD1 | CASSEGQGAIYNEQFF | TGCGCCAGCAGTGAGGGACAGGGGGCGATCTACAATGAGCAGTTCTTC
TRBJ2-3 | TRBV28 | NA | TRBD2 | CASSLRGLFTDTQYF | TGTGCCAGCAGTCTCCGGGGACTATTCACAGATACGCAGTATTTT
TRBJ2-1 | TRBV6-2/TRBV6-3 | NA | NA | CASSRARGTLAYNEQFF | TGTGCCAGCAGTCGGGCTCGCGGGACTCTCGCCTACAATGAGCAGTTCTTC